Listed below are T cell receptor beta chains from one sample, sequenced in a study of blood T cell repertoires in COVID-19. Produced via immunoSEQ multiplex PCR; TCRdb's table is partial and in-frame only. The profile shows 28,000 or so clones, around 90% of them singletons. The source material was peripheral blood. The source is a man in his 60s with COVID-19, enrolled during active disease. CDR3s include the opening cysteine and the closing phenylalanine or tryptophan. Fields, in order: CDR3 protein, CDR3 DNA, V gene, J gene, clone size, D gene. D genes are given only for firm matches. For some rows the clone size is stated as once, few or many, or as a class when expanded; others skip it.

CDR3: CASSLQRGSGNTIYF; DNA: TGTGCCAGCAGCTTACAGCGGGGCTCTGGAAACACCATATATTTT; V: TRBV7-2; J: TRBJ1-3; size: few; D: NA
CDR3: CASSESPGLVSGELFF; DNA: TGTGCCAGCAGTGAATCCCCGGGACTAGTTTCCGGGGAGCTGTTTTTT; V: TRBV2; J: TRBJ2-2; size: medium-sized; D: TRBD2
CDR3: CSVDSGSGTSGYTF; DNA: TGCAGCGTTGATTCTGGCTCCGGGACAAGTGGCTACACCTTC; V: TRBV29-1; J: TRBJ1-2; size: NA; D: NA
CDR3: CASSKDGSANTGELFF; DNA: TGTGCTAGCAGCAAGGACGGGAGTGCGAACACCGGGGAGCTGTTTTTT; V: TRBV7-7; J: TRBJ2-2; size: NA; D: NA
CDR3: CASNPGLNEKLFF; DNA: TGTGCCAGCAATCCGGGACTTAATGAAAAACTGTTTTTT; V: TRBV28; J: TRBJ1-4; size: few; D: NA
CDR3: CASTGQTSTDTQYF; DNA: TGTGCCAGCACGGGACAGACTAGCACAGATACGCAGTATTTT; V: TRBV7-9; J: TRBJ2-3; size: once; D: TRBD1
CDR3: CASSSGQGFYEQYF; DNA: TGTGCCAGCAGTTCGGGACAGGGTTTCTACGAGCAGTACTTC; V: TRBV27; J: TRBJ2-7; size: NA; D: TRBD1
CDR3: CASSIAELAGVDEQFF; DNA: TGTGCCAGTAGTATAGCGGAACTAGCGGGAGTGGATGAGCAGTTCTTC; V: TRBV19; J: TRBJ2-1; size: NA; D: TRBD2
CDR3: CASSTSGQGAEEAFF; DNA: TGTGCCAGCAGTACCAGCGGACAGGGGGCCGAAGAAGCTTTCTTT; V: TRBV27; J: TRBJ1-1; size: few; D: TRBD1
CDR3: CSVGDPGGTGELFF; DNA: TGCAGCGTTGGAGACCCCGGAGGAACCGGGGAGCTGTTTTTT; V: TRBV29-1; J: TRBJ2-2; size: few; D: NA
CDR3: CASSKTGLAGRYQETQYF; DNA: TGTGCCAGCAGCAAAACGGGTCTAGCGGGTAGGTACCAAGAGACCCAGTACTTC; V: TRBV21-1; J: TRBJ2-5; size: NA; D: NA
CDR3: CASSTLYRGHTGELFF; DNA: TGTGCCAGCAGTACTCTATACAGGGGGCACACCGGGGAGCTGTTTTTT; V: TRBV28; J: TRBJ2-2; size: few; D: TRBD1
CDR3: CASSTRTGAREQYF; DNA: TGTGCCAGCAGTACCCGGACAGGGGCGCGCGAGCAGTACTTC; V: TRBV27; J: TRBJ2-7; size: NA; D: TRBD1
CDR3: CASSQSPLSNQPQHF; DNA: TGCGCCAGCAGCCAGAGTCCCCTTAGCAATCAGCCCCAGCATTTT; V: TRBV4-1; J: TRBJ1-5; size: NA; D: NA
CDR3: CASSFTGTSGTPGQYF; DNA: TGTGCCAGCAGTTTCACCGGGACTAGCGGGACCCCGGGGCAGTACTTC; V: TRBV6-2/TRBV6-3; J: TRBJ2-7; size: NA; D: TRBD2
CDR3: CASRVGGVLSGANVLTF; DNA: TGTGCCAGCAGGGTCGGAGGGGTCCTGTCTGGGGCCAACGTCCTGACTTTC; V: TRBV28; J: TRBJ2-6; size: NA; D: NA
CDR3: CASSLVVLRLGSNEKLFF; DNA: TGTGCCAGCAGCTTGGTAGTTCTGCGGCTCGGGAGTAATGAAAAACTGTTTTTT; V: TRBV5-5; J: TRBJ1-4; size: NA; D: NA
CDR3: CASSPSIDSYEQYF; DNA: TGTGCCAGCAGCCCTTCTATCGACTCCTACGAGCAGTACTTC; V: TRBV7-2; J: TRBJ2-7; size: NA; D: NA
CDR3: CASRTGARSNQPQHF; DNA: TGTGCCAGCCGGACAGGGGCACGGAGCAATCAGCCCCAGCATTTT; V: TRBV6-6; J: TRBJ1-5; size: once; D: TRBD1
CDR3: CASSLGIAGELFF; DNA: TGTGCCAGCAGTTTGGGCATCGCCGGGGAGCTGTTTTTT; V: TRBV12-3/TRBV12-4; J: TRBJ2-2; size: NA; D: NA
CDR3: CASSQGLAGEGELFF; DNA: TGTGCCAGCAGCCAAGGTCTAGCGGGAGAGGGGGAGCTGTTTTTT; V: TRBV3-1/TRBV3-2; J: TRBJ2-2; size: once; D: TRBD2
CDR3: CASNGFDRPKPQHF; DNA: TGTGCCAGCAACGGGTTCGACAGGCCCAAGCCCCAGCATTTT; V: TRBV28; J: TRBJ1-5; size: once; D: NA
CDR3: CASSGGISPDNSPLHF; DNA: TGTGCCAGCAGCGGCGGGATATCTCCTGATAATTCACCCCTCCACTTT; V: TRBV11-2; J: TRBJ1-6; size: few; D: NA
CDR3: CASSLLTGSSGANVLTF; DNA: TGTGCCAGCAGCTTACTGACAGGGAGCTCTGGGGCCAACGTCCTGACTTTC; V: TRBV7-8; J: TRBJ2-6; size: NA; D: TRBD1
CDR3: CASSLGQASGGTQYF; DNA: TGCGCCAGCAGCTTGGGGCAGGCCAGCGGAGGGACGCAGTATTTT; V: TRBV5-1; J: TRBJ2-3; size: NA; D: NA
CDR3: CASSRDRGLNTEAFF; DNA: TGTGCCAGCAGCCGGGACAGGGGGCTGAACACTGAAGCTTTCTTT; V: TRBV2; J: TRBJ1-1; size: NA; D: TRBD1
CDR3: CASSLGTGTPYGYTF; DNA: TGCGCCAGCAGCTTGGGGACCGGGACACCGTATGGCTACACCTTC; V: TRBV5-1; J: TRBJ1-2; size: NA; D: NA
CDR3: CASSEDRVNYEQYF; DNA: TGTGCCAGCAGCGAGGACAGGGTAAACTACGAGCAGTACTTC; V: TRBV7-2; J: TRBJ2-7; size: NA; D: TRBD1
CDR3: CASSLDRGHSGYTF; DNA: TGTGCCAGCAGCCTTGACAGGGGGCATAGTGGCTACACCTTC; V: TRBV7-2; J: TRBJ1-2; size: NA; D: TRBD1
CDR3: CASSAGYNNSPLHF; DNA: TGTGCCAGCAGCGCAGGGTACAATAATTCACCCCTCCACTTT; V: TRBV5-5; J: TRBJ1-6; size: NA; D: NA
CDR3: CASSPPGARQETQYF; DNA: TGTGCCAGCAGCCCTCCGGGTGCCCGGCAAGAGACCCAGTACTTC; V: TRBV5-4; J: TRBJ2-5; size: NA; D: NA
CDR3: CATKVGGAETQYF; DNA: TGTGCCACCAAGGTAGGGGGGGCGGAGACCCAGTACTTC; V: TRBV24-1; J: TRBJ2-5; size: NA; D: NA
CDR3: CASSGQGYGYTF; DNA: TGTGCCAGCAGTGGACAGGGCTATGGCTACACCTTC; V: TRBV2; J: TRBJ1-2; size: NA; D: TRBD1
CDR3: CASSPWTGGPSYEQYF; DNA: TGTGCTAGCAGCCCCTGGACAGGGGGTCCTTCCTACGAGCAGTACTTC; V: TRBV7-7; J: TRBJ2-7; size: once; D: TRBD1
CDR3: CASSQVAGGIYGYTF; DNA: TGTGCCAGCAGCCAAGTTGCAGGGGGCATATATGGCTACACCTTC; V: TRBV14; J: TRBJ1-2; size: NA; D: TRBD1
CDR3: CASSLNVPGQGAGEQYF; DNA: TGCGCCAGCAGCTTGAACGTCCCGGGACAGGGGGCAGGGGAGCAGTACTTC; V: TRBV5-1; J: TRBJ2-7; size: NA; D: TRBD1
CDR3: CAWSPLGVYGYTF; DNA: TGTGCCTGGAGCCCCCTGGGCGTCTATGGCTACACCTTC; V: TRBV30; J: TRBJ1-2; size: NA; D: NA
CDR3: CASSPGQPIYEQYF; DNA: TGTGCCAGCAGCCCGGGACAGCCGATCTACGAGCAGTACTTC; V: TRBV27; J: TRBJ2-7; size: NA; D: TRBD1
CDR3: CASSLNEAAEAFF; DNA: TGTGCCAGCAGTTTAAATGAGGCCGCAGAAGCTTTCTTT; V: TRBV28; J: TRBJ1-1; size: NA; D: NA
CDR3: CASSPRTSGIMGETQYF; DNA: TGTGCCAGCAGTCCACGGACTAGCGGGATAATGGGGGAGACCCAGTACTTC; V: TRBV27; J: TRBJ2-5; size: once; D: TRBD2
CDR3: CASSASSGENTGELFF; DNA: TGTGCCAGCAGTGCCTCTAGCGGGGAGAACACCGGGGAGCTGTTTTTT; V: TRBV6-4; J: TRBJ2-2; size: NA; D: TRBD2
CDR3: CASTLAPRASPLHF; DNA: TGTGCCAGCACCTTGGCCCCCAGGGCTTCACCCCTCCACTTT; V: TRBV2; J: TRBJ1-6; size: NA; D: NA
CDR3: CASSSGTANTEAFF; DNA: TGTGCCAGCAGTTCCGGGACAGCGAACACTGAAGCTTTCTTT; V: TRBV6-6; J: TRBJ1-1; size: NA; D: TRBD1
CDR3: CASSYRRGNIWTSGELFF; DNA: TGTGCCAGCAGCTACCGCCGGGGCAACATATGGACTAGCGGGGAGCTGTTTTTT; V: TRBV11-2; J: TRBJ2-2; size: few; D: TRBD2
CDR3: CASSKGAGVNEQYF; DNA: TGTGCCAGCAGCAAAGGGGCAGGGGTTAACGAGCAGTACTTC; V: TRBV3-1/TRBV3-2; J: TRBJ2-7; size: NA; D: NA
CDR3: CASSYSANTEAFF; DNA: TGTGCCAGCAGTTATAGCGCGAACACTGAAGCTTTCTTT; V: TRBV6-5; J: TRBJ1-1; size: once; D: NA
CDR3: CASSQAPLAGAYEQYF; DNA: TGCGCCAGCAGCCAAGCGCCACTAGCGGGAGCCTACGAGCAGTACTTC; V: TRBV4-3; J: TRBJ2-7; size: once; D: TRBD2
CDR3: CASSQAPTQGNQPQHF; DNA: TGCGCCAGCAGCCAAGCCCCTACGCAGGGTAATCAGCCCCAGCATTTT; V: TRBV4-1; J: TRBJ1-5; size: NA; D: NA
CDR3: CASSQSKRDRYTNYGYTF; DNA: TGCGCCAGCAGTCAATCTAAGAGGGACAGGTATACTAACTATGGCTACACCTTC; V: TRBV23-1; J: TRBJ1-2; size: NA; D: TRBD1
CDR3: CASSLVTGSNSPLHF; DNA: TGTGCCAGCAGCTTAGTCACAGGATCCAATTCACCCCTCCACTTT; V: TRBV7-2; J: TRBJ1-6; size: NA; D: NA
CDR3: CASSPLADKTEAFF; DNA: TGTGCCAGCAGCCCCCTTGCGGATAAGACTGAAGCTTTCTTT; V: TRBV16; J: TRBJ1-1; size: NA; D: NA
CDR3: CASTQIYGYTF; DNA: TGTGCCAGCACCCAGATCTATGGCTACACCTTC; V: TRBV28; J: TRBJ1-2; size: few; D: NA
CDR3: CASSKRTGDGYTF; DNA: TGTGCCAGCAGCAAACGGACAGGGGATGGCTACACCTTC; V: TRBV7-8; J: TRBJ1-2; size: NA; D: TRBD1
CDR3: CASSLGPGGSSYEQYF; DNA: TGTGCCAGCAGCTTAGGTCCCGGCGGGAGCTCCTACGAGCAGTACTTC; V: TRBV7-8; J: TRBJ2-7; size: NA; D: TRBD2
CDR3: CASSLSGVVTEAFF; DNA: TGTGCCAGCAGCTTAAGCGGGGTTGTGACTGAAGCTTTCTTT; V: TRBV7-3; J: TRBJ1-1; size: NA; D: NA
CDR3: CASSPMPPGAYEQYF; DNA: TGTGCCAGCAGCCCTATGCCACCAGGGGCCTACGAGCAGTACTTC; V: TRBV5-5; J: TRBJ2-7; size: NA; D: NA